This TCR beta chain originates from a study of T cell changes during pregnancy in multiple sclerosis. There are 14 residues in the CDR3. Germline CDR1 and CDR2: MNHEY and SVGAGI. Trimming cost V 5 bases and J 0 bases, with 7 bases left between them. Method: immunoSEQ multiplex PCR; TCRdb's copy keeps in-frame clones and lacks some. The data contain 70,000 to 95,000 clones, about nine tenths of them singletons. This specimen consisted of CD4+ T cells from peripheral blood mononuclear cells, obtained in the second trimester of pregnancy. The sequence came from a female donor with multiple sclerosis, enrolled in a pregnancy study. The rearrangement links TRBV6-5 to TRBJ1-4; D is ambiguous. Here the CDR3 DNA reads TGTGCCAGCAGTCCCAGTGCAACTAATGAAAAACTGTTTTTT. It codes for CASSPSATNEKLFF.